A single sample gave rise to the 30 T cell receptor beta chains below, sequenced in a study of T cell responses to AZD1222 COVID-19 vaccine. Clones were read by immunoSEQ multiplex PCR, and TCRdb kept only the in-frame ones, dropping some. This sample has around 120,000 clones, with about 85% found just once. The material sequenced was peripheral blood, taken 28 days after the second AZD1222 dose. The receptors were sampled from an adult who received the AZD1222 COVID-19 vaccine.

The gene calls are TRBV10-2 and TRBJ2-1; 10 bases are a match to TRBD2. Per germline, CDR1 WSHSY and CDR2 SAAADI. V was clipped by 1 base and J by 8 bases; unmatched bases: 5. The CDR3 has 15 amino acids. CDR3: CASSEFSGREDEQFF. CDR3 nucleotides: TGCGCCAGCAGTGAGTTCAGCGGGAGGGAGGATGAGCAGTTCTTC.

In DNA form, the CDR3 reads TGTGCCAGCAGAAAAGAGGGGGTTAACACTGAAGCTTTCTTT. It is translated as CASRKEGVNTEAFF. The chain employs TRBV9 and TRBJ1-1; the D gene is possibly TRBD1 (6 bases). CDR3 length: 14 amino acids. The V gene's germline CDR1 is SGDLS and CDR2 YYNGEE. Trimming removed 5 bases from V and 2 bases from J, with 13 bases in between.

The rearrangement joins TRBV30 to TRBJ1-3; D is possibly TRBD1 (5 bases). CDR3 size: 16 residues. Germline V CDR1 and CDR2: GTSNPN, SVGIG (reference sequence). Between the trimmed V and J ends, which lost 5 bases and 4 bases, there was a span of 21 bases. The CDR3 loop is CAWFTAGRGTGNTIYF. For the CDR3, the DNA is TGTGCCTGGTTTACGGCCGGTAGGGGAACCGGAAACACCATATATTTT.

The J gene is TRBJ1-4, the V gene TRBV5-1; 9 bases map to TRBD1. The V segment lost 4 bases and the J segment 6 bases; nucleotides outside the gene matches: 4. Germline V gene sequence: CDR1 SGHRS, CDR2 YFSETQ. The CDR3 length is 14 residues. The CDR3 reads CASSNTGGDEKLFF. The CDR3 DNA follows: TGCGCCAGCAGCAACACAGGGGGCGATGAAAAACTGTTTTTT. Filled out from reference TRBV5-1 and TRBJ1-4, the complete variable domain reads KAGVTQTPRYLIKTRGQQVTLSCSPISGHRSVSWYQQTPGQGLQFLFEYFSETQRNKGNFPGRFSGRQFSNSRSEMNVSTLELGDSALYLCASSNTGGDEKLFFGSGTQLSVL.

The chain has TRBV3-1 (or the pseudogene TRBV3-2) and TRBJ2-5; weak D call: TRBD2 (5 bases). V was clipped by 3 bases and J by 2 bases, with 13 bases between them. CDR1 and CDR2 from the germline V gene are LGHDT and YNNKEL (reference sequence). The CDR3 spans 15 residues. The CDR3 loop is CASSQGRNPQETQYF. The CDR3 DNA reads TGTGCCAGCAGCCAGGGGAGAAACCCACAAGAGACCCAGTACTTC.

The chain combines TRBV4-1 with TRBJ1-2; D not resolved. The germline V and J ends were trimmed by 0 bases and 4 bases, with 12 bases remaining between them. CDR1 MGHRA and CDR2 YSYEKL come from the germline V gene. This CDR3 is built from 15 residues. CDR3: CASSQDGFLSYGYTF. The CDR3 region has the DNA TGCGCCAGCAGCCAAGACGGGTTTCTTAGCTATGGCTACACCTTC.

The CDR3 bases are TGTGCCAGCAGCTTGAGACAACCAAGCGCTGAAGCTTTCTTT. Its translation: CASSLRQPSAEAFF. The chain couples TRBV7-2 to TRBJ1-1; D gene unclear. The CDR3 extends over 14 amino acids. Germline loops: CDR1 SGHTA, CDR2 FQGNSA. V was trimmed by 3 bases and J by 6 bases, leaving 14 bases between them. Based on the CDR3 plus reference TRBV7-2 and TRBJ1-1, the full variable domain is GAGVSQSPSNKVTEKGKDVELRCDPISGHTALYWYRQSLGQGLEFLIYFQGNSAPDKSGLPSDRFSAERTGGSVSTLTIQRTQQEDSAVYLCASSLRQPSAEAFFGQGTRLTVV.

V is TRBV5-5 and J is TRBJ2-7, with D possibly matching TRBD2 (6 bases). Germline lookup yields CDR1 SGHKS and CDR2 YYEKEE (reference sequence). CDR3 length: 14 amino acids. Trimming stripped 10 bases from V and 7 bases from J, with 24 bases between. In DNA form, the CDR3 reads TGTGCCGTCTCTCCGGGACTCGAACTAAGGGAGCAGTACTTC. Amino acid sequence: CAVSPGLELREQYF.

The CDR3 bases are TGCGCCAGCAGCCAAGTGGACCGGGTACAAGCTTTCTTT. Amino acid sequence: CASSQVDRVQAFF. The chain links TRBV4-1 to TRBJ1-1; D is undetermined. V was cut by 1 base and J by 9 bases, with 12 bases left in between. This CDR3 comprises 13 residues. CDR1 is MGHRA and CDR2 is YSYEKL in the germline V gene.

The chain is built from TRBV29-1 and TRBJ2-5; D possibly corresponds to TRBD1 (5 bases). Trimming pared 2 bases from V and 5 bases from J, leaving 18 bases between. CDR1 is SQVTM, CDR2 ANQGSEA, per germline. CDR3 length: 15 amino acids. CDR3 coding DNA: TGCAGCGTTGAATCGGTGAAGGGGTCAGGGGAGACCCAGTACTTC. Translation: CSVESVKGSGETQYF.

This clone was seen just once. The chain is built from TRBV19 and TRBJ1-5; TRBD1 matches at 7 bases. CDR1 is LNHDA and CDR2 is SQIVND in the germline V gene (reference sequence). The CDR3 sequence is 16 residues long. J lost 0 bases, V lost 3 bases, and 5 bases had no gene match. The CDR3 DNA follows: TGTGCCAGTAGTATGGGGGGACAGTATAGCAATCAGCCCCAGCATTTT. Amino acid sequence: CASSMGGQYSNQPQHF. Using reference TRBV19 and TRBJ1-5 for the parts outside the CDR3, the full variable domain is DGGITQSPKYLFRKEGQNVTLSCEQNLNHDAMYWYRQDPGQGLRLIYYSQIVNDFQKGDIAEGYSVSREKKESFPLTVTSAQKNPTAFYLCASSMGGQYSNQPQHFGDGTRLSIL.

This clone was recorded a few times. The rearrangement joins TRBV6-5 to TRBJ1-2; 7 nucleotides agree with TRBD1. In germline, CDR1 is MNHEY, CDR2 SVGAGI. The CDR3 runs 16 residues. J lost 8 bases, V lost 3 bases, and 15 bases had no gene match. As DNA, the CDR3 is TGTGCCAGCAGTTATTCGGGACAGAGACCGTCTATGGGCTACACCTTC. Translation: CASSYSGQRPSMGYTF.

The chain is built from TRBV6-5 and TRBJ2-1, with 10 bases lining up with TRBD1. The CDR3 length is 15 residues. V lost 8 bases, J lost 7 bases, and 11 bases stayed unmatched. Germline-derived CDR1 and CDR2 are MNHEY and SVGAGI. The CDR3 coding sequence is TGTGCCAGCTCTGACAGACAGGGGGCGTTTAATGAGCAGTTCTTC. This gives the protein CASSDRQGAFNEQFF.

The CDR3 is CASSLVGGTTDTQYF. Here the CDR3 DNA reads TGTGCCAGCAGCTTAGTTGGGGGAACCACAGATACGCAGTATTTT. The chain joins TRBV7-2 to TRBJ2-3; either TRBD1 or TRBD2 may fit D (5 bases each). The CDR3 has 15 amino acids. The V end was cut by 1 base, the J end by 2 bases, with 10 bases between. CDR1 and CDR2 from the germline V gene are SGHTA and FQGNSA.

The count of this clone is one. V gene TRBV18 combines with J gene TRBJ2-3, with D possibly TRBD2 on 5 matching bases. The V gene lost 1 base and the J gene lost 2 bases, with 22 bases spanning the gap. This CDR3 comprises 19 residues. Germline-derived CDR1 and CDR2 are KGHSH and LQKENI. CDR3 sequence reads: CASSPLSSGSVASTDTQYF. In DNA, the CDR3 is TGTGCCAGCTCACCACTCTCATCTGGTAGCGTAGCTTCCACAGATACGCAGTATTTT.

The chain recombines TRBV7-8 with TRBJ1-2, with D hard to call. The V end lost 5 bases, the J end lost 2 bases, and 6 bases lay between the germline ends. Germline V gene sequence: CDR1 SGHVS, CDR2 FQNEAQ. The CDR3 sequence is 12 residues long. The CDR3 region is CASSLPNYGYTF. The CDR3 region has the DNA TGTGCCAGCAGCCTCCCCAACTATGGCTACACCTTC.

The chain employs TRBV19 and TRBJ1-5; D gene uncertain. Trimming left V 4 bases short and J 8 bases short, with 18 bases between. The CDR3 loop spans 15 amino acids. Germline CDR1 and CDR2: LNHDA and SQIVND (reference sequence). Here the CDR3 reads CASSKGAVGWEPQHF. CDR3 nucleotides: TGTGCCAGTAGTAAGGGAGCAGTCGGATGGGAGCCCCAGCATTTT.

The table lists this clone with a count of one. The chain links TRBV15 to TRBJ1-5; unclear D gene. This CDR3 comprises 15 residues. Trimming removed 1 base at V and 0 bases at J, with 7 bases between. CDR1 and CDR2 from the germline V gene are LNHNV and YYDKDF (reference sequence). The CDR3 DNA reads TGTGCCACCAGCAGAGGATCAGGTAGCAATCAGCCCCAGCATTTT. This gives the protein CATSRGSGSNQPQHF.

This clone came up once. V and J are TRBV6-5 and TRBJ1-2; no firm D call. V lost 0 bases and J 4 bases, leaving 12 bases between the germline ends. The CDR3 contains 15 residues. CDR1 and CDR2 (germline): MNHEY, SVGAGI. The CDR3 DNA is TGTGCCAGCAGTTACTCGATACAGATCATCTATGGCTACACCTTC. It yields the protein CASSYSIQIIYGYTF.

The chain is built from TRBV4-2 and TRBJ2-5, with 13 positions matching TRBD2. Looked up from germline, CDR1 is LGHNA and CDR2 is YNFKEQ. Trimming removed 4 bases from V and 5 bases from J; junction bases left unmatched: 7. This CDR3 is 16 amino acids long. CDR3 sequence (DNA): TGTGCCAGCAGCCGAACTAGCGGGAGGGCCGGGGAGACCCAGTACTTC. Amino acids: CASSRTSGRAGETQYF.

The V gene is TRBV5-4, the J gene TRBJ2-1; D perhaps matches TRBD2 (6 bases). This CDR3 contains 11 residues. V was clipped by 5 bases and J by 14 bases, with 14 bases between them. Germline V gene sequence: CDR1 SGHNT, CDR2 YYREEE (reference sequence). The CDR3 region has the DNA TGTGCCAGCAGGGAGGAGGGGCCAGAGTTCTTC. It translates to CASREEGPEFF.

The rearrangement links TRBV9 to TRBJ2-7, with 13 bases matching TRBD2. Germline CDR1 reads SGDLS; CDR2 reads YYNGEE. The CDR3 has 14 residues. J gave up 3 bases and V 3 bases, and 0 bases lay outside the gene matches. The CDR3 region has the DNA TGTGCCAGCAGCGGGACTAGCGGGAGCTACGAGCAGTACTTC. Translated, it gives CASSGTSGSYEQYF.

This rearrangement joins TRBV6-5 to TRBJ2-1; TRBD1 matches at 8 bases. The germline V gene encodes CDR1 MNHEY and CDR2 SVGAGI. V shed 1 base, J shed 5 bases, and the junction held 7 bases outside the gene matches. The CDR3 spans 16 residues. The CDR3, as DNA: TGTGCCAGCAGTTACTTCGACAGGGGATTCGACAATGAGCAGTTCTTC. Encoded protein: CASSYFDRGFDNEQFF.

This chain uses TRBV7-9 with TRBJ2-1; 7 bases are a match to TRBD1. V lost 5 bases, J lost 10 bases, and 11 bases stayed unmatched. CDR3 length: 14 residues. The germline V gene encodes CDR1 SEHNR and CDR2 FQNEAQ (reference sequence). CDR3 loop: CASSMDGTVKEQFF. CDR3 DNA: TGTGCCAGCAGCATGGATGGGACAGTAAAGGAGCAGTTCTTC.

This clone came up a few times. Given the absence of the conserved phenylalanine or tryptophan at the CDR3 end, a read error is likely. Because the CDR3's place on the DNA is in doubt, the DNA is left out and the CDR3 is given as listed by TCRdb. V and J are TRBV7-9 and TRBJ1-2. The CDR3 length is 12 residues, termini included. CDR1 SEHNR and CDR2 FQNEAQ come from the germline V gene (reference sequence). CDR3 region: CASSLEGLRDVL.

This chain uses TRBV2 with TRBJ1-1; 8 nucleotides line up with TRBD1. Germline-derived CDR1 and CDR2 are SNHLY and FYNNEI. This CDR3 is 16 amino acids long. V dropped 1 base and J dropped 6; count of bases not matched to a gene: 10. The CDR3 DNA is TGTGCCAGCAGTGAAGAACCGACAGGGGTCGAAGCTGAAGCTTTCTTT. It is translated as CASSEEPTGVEAEAFF.

The CDR3 nucleotides read TGTGCCAGCAGCGTGAGGGGTAGCGATACCTACGAGCAGTACTTC. Its protein product is CASSVRGSDTYEQYF. The chain recombines TRBV9 with TRBJ2-7, with D perhaps matching TRBD1 or TRBD2 (5 bases each). The CDR3 has 15 residues. V was cut by 2 bases and J by 2 bases, with 14 bases left in between. Per germline, CDR1 SGDLS and CDR2 YYNGEE. The whole variable domain, filled in from reference TRBV9 and TRBJ2-7, reads DSGVTQTPKHLITATGQRVTLRCSPRSGDLSVYWYQQSLDQGLQFLIQYYNGEERAKGNILERFSAQQFPDLHSELNLSSLELGDSALYFCASSVRGSDTYEQYFGPGTRLTVT.

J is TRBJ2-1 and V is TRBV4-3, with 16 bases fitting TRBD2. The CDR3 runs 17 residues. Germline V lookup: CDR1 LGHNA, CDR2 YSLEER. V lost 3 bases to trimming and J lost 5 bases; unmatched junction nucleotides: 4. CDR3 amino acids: CASSQGTSGRDDNEQFF. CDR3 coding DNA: TGCGCCAGCAGCCAGGGGACTAGCGGGAGGGATGACAATGAGCAGTTCTTC.

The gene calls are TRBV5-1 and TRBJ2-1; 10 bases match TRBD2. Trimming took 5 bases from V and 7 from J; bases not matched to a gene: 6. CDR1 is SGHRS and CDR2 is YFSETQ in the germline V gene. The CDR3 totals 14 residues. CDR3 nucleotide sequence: TGCGCCAGCAGTTTCAGCGGGAGGGTAAATGAGCAGTTCTTC. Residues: CASSFSGRVNEQFF.

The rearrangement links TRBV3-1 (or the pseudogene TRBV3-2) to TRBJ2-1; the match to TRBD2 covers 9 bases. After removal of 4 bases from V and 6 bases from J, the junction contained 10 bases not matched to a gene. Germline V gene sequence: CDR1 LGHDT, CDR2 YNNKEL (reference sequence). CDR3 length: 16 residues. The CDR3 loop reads CASSLGAGGLSNEQFF. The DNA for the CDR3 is TGTGCCAGCAGCCTGGGAGCGGGAGGCCTCTCCAATGAGCAGTTCTTC.